This is a list of T cell receptor beta chains from one sample in a study of beta chain features in type 1 diabetes. Produced via immunoSEQ multiplex PCR; TCRdb's table is partial and in-frame only. The sample consists of hundreds of thousands of clones, roughly 13% of them appearing once. Sample: naive CD4+ T cells from blood. Every receptor here comes from a man younger than 35 with type 1 diabetes. The CDR3 runs from the conserved cysteine through the conserved F or W. The order of the fields is J gene, V gene, CDR3 protein.

>TRBJ2-1|TRBV6-4
CASKTGAGYNEQFF
>TRBJ2-7|TRBV14
CASSRGGYYYEQYF
>TRBJ1-6|TRBV29-1
CSVRRGDGNSPLHF
>TRBJ1-1|TRBV30
CAWSLVNTEAFF
>TRBJ1-5|TRBV23-1
CASSQSPDCRGPQHF
>TRBJ1-6|TRBV15
CATSRHGQGDSPLHF
>TRBJ2-7|TRBV19
CASSTGRTSGVEQYF
>TRBJ2-7|TRBV7-7
CASSLARQTSSYEQYF
>TRBJ2-3|TRBV28
CASSLTSTDTQYF
>TRBJ2-7|TRBV5-1
CASSLVGRANYEQYF
>TRBJ1-1|TRBV7-9
CASSFWTGDTEAFF
>TRBJ2-5|TRBV6-1
CASSGQLAETQYF
>TRBJ1-5|TRBV6-5
CASSVQQGPQPQHF
>TRBJ2-3|TRBV4-2
CASSQDPLGADTQYF
>TRBJ2-3|TRBV25-1
CASSEKVGAYTDTQYF
>TRBJ2-3|TRBV6-5
CASTLTGDTDTQYF
>TRBJ2-5|TRBV4-1
CASSHPRDSEETQYF
>TRBJ2-5|TRBV5-1
CASRDLIDGETQYF
>TRBJ1-4|TRBV28
CASSREGAGEKLFF